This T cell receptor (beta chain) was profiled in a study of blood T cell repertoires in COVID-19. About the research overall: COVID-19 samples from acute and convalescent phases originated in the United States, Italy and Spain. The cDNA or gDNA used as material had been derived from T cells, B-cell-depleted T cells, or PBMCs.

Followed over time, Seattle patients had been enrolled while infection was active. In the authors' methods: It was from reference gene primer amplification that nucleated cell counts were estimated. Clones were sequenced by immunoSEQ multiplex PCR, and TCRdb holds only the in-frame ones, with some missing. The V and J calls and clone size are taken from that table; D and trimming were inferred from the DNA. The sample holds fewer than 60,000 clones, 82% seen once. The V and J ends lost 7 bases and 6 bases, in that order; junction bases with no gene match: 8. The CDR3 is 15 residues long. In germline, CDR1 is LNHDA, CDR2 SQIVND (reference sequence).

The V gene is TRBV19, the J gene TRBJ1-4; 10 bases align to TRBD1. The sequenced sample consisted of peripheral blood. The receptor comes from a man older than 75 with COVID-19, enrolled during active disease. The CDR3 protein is CASNPSGTGDEKLFF. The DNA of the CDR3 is TGTGCCAGTAACCCCTCCGGGACAGGGGATGAAAAACTGTTTTTT.